This T cell receptor beta chain originates from a study of T cell clonotyping in hematopoietic cell transplantation. Whole-study context: Pretransplant recipient samples were taken after cytoreduction.

Repertoires were generated with immunoSEQ multiplex PCR, while TCRdb's copy carries only in-frame clones and drops some. The repertoire includes 16,000 or so clones, 93% of them detected once, and 1.5% to 2% sits in the top ten. Time point indicated: recipient sample about 28 days before transplant, after cytoreduction. Per the germline V gene, CDR1 is MNHEY and CDR2 is SMNVEV (reference sequence). Losses at the gene ends were 2 bases for V and 2 bases for J; bases not matched to a gene: 8. This CDR3 spans 17 amino acids. Regarding the study as a whole: Recipient TCR diversity dropped after transplant; expanded clonotypes rose from day 30 to 180. At the given depth, recipient repertoires were over 95% de novo clonotypes.

As to this clone: Its antigen remains unidentified.

The chain couples TRBV27 to TRBJ2-5; 10 positions agree with TRBD2. The sequencing here drew on peripheral blood mononuclear cells, taken before stem cell transplant. The clonotype comes from a man between 18 and 35 years old with biphenotypic leukemia. Some clones in this sample may be carry-over from other donors' samples. The CDR3 DNA reads TGTGCCAGCAGTTTAACTAGCGGGGAAATTTTACAAGAGACCCAGTACTTC. As protein: CASSLTSGEILQETQYF.